The table lists the clone carrying this T cell receptor beta chain with many counts. No antigen is known for it. This specimen comes from a study of neurological immune-mediated disorders. From the 5' RACE reads, TCRdb called clonotypes with MiXCR, one entry per CDR3 protein. Found here are more than 50,000 distinct CDR3 sequences, 5.2% of them singletons; the top ten hold about 2.7%. Unsorted libraries were prepared from 2 million PBMCs that had been stored at -80 C. Regarding the study as a whole: No CDR3 amino acid sequences were shared by expanded clones across subjects, suggesting private repertoires in all groups. Neither clinical nor MRI features were found to be associated with the multiple sclerosis repertoire cluster. A possible signature appeared as one related-CDR3 cluster, in which phylogenetic grouping placed the repertoires of 18 of 34 multiple sclerosis patients.

This clonotype was sampled from a young woman with multiple sclerosis. Material for sequencing was PBMCs.

The CDR3 sequence is CSGMPGLTSYEQYF. CDR3 DNA: TGCAGTGGTATGCCGGGACTCACTTCCTACGAGCAGTACTTC. The chain couples TRBV20-1 to TRBJ2-7; weak D call: TRBD2 (6 bases). Trimming shortened V by 7 bases and J by 1 base, and 17 bases separated the two germline ends. Germline V lookup: CDR1 DFQATT, CDR2 SNEGSKA (reference sequence). CDR3 length: 14 amino acids.